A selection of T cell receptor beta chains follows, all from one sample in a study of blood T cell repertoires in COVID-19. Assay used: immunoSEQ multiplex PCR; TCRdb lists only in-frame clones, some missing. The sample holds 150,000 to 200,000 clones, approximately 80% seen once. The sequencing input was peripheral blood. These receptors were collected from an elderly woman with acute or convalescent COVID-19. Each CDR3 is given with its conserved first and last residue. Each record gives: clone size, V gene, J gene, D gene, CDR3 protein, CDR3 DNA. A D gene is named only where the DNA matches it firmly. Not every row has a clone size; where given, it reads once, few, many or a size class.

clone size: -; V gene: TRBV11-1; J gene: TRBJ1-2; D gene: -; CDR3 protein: CASSWGAYGYTF; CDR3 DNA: TGTGCCAGCAGCTGGGGAGCATATGGCTACACCTTC
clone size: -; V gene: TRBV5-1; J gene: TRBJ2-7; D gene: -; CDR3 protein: CASSPVTGSYEQYF; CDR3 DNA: TGCGCCAGCAGCCCCGTCACAGGCTCCTACGAGCAGTACTTC
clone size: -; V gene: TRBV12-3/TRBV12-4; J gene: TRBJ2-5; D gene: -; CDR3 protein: CASSFLAQETQYF; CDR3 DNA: TGTGCCAGCAGTTTTCTAGCGCAAGAGACCCAGTACTTC
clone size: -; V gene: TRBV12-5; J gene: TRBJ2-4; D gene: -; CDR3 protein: CASSRGAKNIQYF; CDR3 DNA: TGTGCTAGCTCCCGGGGGGCCAAAAACATTCAGTACTTC
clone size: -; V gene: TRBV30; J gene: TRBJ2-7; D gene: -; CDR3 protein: CAYGADSYEQYF; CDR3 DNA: TGTGCCTACGGAGCAGATTCCTACGAGCAGTACTTC
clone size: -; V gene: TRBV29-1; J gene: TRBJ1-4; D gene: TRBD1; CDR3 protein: CSVAAGGRTNEKLFF; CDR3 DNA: TGCAGCGTTGCCGCAGGGGGCAGGACTAATGAAAAACTGTTTTTT
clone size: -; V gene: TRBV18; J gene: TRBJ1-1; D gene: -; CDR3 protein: CASSPEGRNTEAFF; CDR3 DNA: TGTGCCAGCTCACCAGAGGGTCGTAACACTGAAGCTTTCTTT
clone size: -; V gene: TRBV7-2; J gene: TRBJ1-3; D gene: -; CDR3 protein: CASSLVGAMHSGNTIYF; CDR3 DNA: TGTGCCAGCAGCTTAGTTGGGGCGATGCACTCTGGAAACACCATATATTTT
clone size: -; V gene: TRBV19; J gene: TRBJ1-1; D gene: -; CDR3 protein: CASSVDRNTEAFF; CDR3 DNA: TGTGCCAGTAGTGTTGACAGGAACACTGAAGCTTTCTTT
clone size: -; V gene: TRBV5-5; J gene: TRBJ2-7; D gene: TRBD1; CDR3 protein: CASSYWTGRAGEQYF; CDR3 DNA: TGTGCCAGCAGCTACTGGACAGGGCGCGCCGGCGAGCAGTACTTC
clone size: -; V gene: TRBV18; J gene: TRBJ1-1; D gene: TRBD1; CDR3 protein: CASSRQGDTEAFF; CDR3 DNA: TGTGCCAGCTCCCGACAGGGAGACACTGAAGCTTTCTTT
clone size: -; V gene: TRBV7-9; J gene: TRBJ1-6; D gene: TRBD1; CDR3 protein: CASSLGGTGGSPLHF; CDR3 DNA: TGTGCCAGCAGCTTAGGGGGGACAGGGGGTTCACCCCTCCACTTT
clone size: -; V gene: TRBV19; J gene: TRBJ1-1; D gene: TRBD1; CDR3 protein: CATRTGSGTEAFF; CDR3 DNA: TGTGCCACCCGGACAGGGTCGGGCACTGAAGCTTTCTTT
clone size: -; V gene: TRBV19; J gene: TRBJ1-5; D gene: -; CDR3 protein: CASRDTVNQPQHF; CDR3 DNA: TGTGCCAGTAGGGACACTGTCAATCAGCCCCAGCATTTT
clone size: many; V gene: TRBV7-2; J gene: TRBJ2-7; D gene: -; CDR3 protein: CASGLPRYEQYF; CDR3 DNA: TGTGCCAGTGGACTACCTCGGTACGAGCAGTACTTC
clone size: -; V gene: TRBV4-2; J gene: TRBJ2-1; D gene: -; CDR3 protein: CASSQAGSHNEQFF; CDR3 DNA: TGTGCCAGCAGCCAGGCCGGGTCCCACAATGAGCAGTTCTTC
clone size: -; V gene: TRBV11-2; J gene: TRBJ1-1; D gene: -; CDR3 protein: CASSLIGGFTEAFF; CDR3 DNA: TGTGCCAGCAGCTTAATTGGGGGGTTCACTGAAGCTTTCTTT